This T cell receptor beta chain emerged from a study of cytomegalovirus exposure and HLA in healthy donors. General study results and limits: In vitro checks showed that three CMV-associated chains really do target CMV antigens.

About this clone itself: As yet, its antigen is unknown.

Germline CDR1 and CDR2: GTSNPN and SVGIG (reference sequence). V was pared by 1 base and J by 9 bases, with 13 bases between. This CDR3 contains 13 residues. The PCR ran on 60 Vbeta and 13 Jbeta primers. This table comes from immunoSEQ multiplex PCR, and its TCRdb copy is limited to in-frame clones, with some not included. The sample shows more than 90,000 clones, 60% to 85% of them seen only once. This sequence was found in a middle-aged man in good health and CMV-seropositive. The specimen was PBMCs. The chain combines TRBV30 with TRBJ1-3; D perhaps matches TRBD1 (6 bases). The CDR3 bases are TGTGCCTGGAGTGGAGGAAGGGGGAGCACCATATATTTT. Protein: CAWSGGRGSTIYF.